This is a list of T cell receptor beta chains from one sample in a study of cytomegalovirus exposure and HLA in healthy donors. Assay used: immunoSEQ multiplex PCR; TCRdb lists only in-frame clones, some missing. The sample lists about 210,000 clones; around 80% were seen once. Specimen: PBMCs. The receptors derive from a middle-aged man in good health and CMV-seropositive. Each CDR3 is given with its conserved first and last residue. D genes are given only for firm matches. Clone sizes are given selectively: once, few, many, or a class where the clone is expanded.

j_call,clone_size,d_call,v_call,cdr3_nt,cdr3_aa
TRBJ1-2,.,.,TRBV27,TGTGCCAGCAGAGAACAGGGCCTTGGCTACACCTTC,CASREQGLGYTF
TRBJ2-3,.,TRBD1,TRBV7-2,TGTGCCAGCAGCTTCTCAGGGGGAAGGGTCACAGATACGCAGTATTTT,CASSFSGGRVTDTQYF
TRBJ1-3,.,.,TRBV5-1,TGCGCCAGCAGCTTGACAGCTTTCCACTCTGGAAACACCATATATTTT,CASSLTAFHSGNTIYF
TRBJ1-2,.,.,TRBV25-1,TGTGCCAGCAGCATGAACACAGATTACTATGGCTACACCTTC,CASSMNTDYYGYTF
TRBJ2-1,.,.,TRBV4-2,TGTGCCAGCAGCCAAGATGCCCCGGGAGAGGCCTACAATGAGCAGTTCTTC,CASSQDAPGEAYNEQFF
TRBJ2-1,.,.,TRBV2,TGTGCCAGCAGTGGGCTAGGAAGCTCCTACAATGAGCAGTTCTTC,CASSGLGSSYNEQFF
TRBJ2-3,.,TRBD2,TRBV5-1,TGCGCCAGCGGCAGACGACTAGCGGGACTCGGTGATACGCAGTATTTT,CASGRRLAGLGDTQYF
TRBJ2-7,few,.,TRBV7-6,TGTGCCAGCAGCTTAGCCAGGGGAGCCTACGAGCAGTACTTC,CASSLARGAYEQYF
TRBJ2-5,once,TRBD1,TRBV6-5,TGTGCCAGCAGAAGACGCCGGGACAGTCAAGAGACCCAGTACTTC,CASRRRRDSQETQYF
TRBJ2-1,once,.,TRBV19,TGTGCCAGTAGTTCCGGCCCAGGGGCCAATGAGCAGTTCTTC,CASSSGPGANEQFF
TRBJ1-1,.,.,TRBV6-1,TGTGCCAGCAGTGAAGTTCTGCGTGTTGAAGCTTTCTTT,CASSEVLRVEAFF
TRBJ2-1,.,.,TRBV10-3,TGTGCCATCAGTGAGTCGGGGGGAGTCAATGAGCAGTTCTTC,CAISESGGVNEQFF
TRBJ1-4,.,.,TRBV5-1,TGCGCCAGCAGCCAGGCCCCACCATCAACTAATGAAAAACTGTTTTTT,CASSQAPPSTNEKLFF
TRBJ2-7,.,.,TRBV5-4,TGTGCCAGCAGCTTGGCCGGGACTTACGAGCAGTACTTC,CASSLAGTYEQYF
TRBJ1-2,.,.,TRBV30,TGTGCCTGGAGTGTAGGGGGGGGCTCTGGCTACACCTTC,CAWSVGGGSGYTF
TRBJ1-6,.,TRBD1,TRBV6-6,TGTGCCAGCAGTTACTCGGGGGGACAGGGGGATTCACCCCTCCACTTT,CASSYSGGQGDSPLHF
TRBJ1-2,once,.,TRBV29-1,TGCAGCGTTGGGGCGACTAACTATGGCTACACCTTC,CSVGATNYGYTF
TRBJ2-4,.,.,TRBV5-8,TGTGCCAGCAGCTTGGGGCAGGGTTCAAGGAACATTCAGTACTTC,CASSLGQGSRNIQYF
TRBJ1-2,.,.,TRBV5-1,TGCGCCAGCAGCTTGGGGGCAGGGACTCCGGCTAACTATGGCTACACCTTC,CASSLGAGTPANYGYTF
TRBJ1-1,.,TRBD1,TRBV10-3,TGTGCCATCAGTTACAGGGGGGAAGCTTTCTTT,CAISYRGEAFF
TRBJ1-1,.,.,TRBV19,TGTGCCAGTAATCCAGGGGCCCCAAGGAACACTGAAGCTTTCTTT,CASNPGAPRNTEAFF
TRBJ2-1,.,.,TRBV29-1,TGCAGCGTTGTGCAGAATGAGCAGTTCTTC,CSVVQNEQFF
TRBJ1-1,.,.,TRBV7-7,TGTGCTAGCATCCCGCTACAGTCTAACACTGAAGCTTTCTTT,CASIPLQSNTEAFF
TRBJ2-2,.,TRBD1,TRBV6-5,TGTGCCAGCAGGATACAGGGGGTAACCGGGGAGCTGTTTTTT,CASRIQGVTGELFF
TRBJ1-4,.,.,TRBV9,TGTGCCAGCAGCGTAGGGGGGGGGACTAATGAAAAACTGTTTTTT,CASSVGGGTNEKLFF
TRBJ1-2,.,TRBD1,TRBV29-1,TGCAGCGTAGGGCTGGACAGGGAGAACTATGGCTACACCTTC,CSVGLDRENYGYTF
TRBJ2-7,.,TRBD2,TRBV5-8,TGTGCCAGCAGCTTGTCTAGCGGGAGTACCTGGAGCTCCTACGAGCAGTACTTC,CASSLSSGSTWSSYEQYF
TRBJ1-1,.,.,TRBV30,TGTGCCTGGAGTAAGTCGGGGGGGACTGAAGCTTTCTTT,CAWSKSGGTEAFF
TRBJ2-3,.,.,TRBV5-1,TGCGCCAGCAGGCTAAGCCTAGCCAGCACAGATACGCAGTATTTT,CASRLSLASTDTQYF
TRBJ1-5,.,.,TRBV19,TGTGCCAGTATGGACAGTGTCAATCAGCCCCAGCATTTT,CASMDSVNQPQHF
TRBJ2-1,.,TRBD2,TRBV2,TGTGCCAGCAGCCGGACTAGCGGGCCGGCCGGGGGCAATGAGCAGTTCTTC,CASSRTSGPAGGNEQFF
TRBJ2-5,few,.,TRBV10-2,TGCGCCAGCAGCGTCGACAGCCAAGAGACCCAGTACTTC,CASSVDSQETQYF
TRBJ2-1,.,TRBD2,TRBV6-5,TGTGCCAGCGGCGGGAGGGTTTACAATGAGCAGTTCTTC,CASGGRVYNEQFF
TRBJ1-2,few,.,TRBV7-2,TGTGCCAGCAGCTTAGAAGGACTTGATGGCTACACCTTC,CASSLEGLDGYTF
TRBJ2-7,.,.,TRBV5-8,TGTGCCAGCAGCACAAGACCCGGAGGCTACGAGCAGTACTTC,CASSTRPGGYEQYF
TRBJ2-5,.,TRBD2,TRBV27,TGTGCCAGCAGTTTGGGGGGGAGGGAGACCCAGTACTTC,CASSLGGRETQYF
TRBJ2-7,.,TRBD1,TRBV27,TGTGCCAGCAGTTTAGGACAGGGGACCTACGAGCAGTACTTC,CASSLGQGTYEQYF
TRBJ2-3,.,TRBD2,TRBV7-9,TGTGCCAGCAGCCTTAGCGCGGGGGGGACAGATACGCAGTATTTT,CASSLSAGGTDTQYF
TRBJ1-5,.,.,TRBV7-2,TGTGCCAGCAGCTTAAGAGGTGTTCAGCCCCAGCATTTT,CASSLRGVQPQHF
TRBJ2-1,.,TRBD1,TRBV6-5,TGTGCCAGCAGTAATCCGGGACAGGGGGTGAGCGGGCAGTTCTTC,CASSNPGQGVSGQFF
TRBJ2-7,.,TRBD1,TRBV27,TGTGCCAGCAGGTTGACAGGGGGCATCGAGCAGTACTTC,CASRLTGGIEQYF
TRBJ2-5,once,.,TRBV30,TGTGCCTGGAGGAGGAACTCCCGGCGAGCGGCCCAGTACTTC,CAWRRNSRRAAQYF
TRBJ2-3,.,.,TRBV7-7,TGTGCCAGCAGCTTACAGGGGGATACGCAGTATTTT,CASSLQGDTQYF
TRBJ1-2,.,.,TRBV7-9,TGTGCCAGCAGCTTAGCGGCGGGGGCCCTTGGAGGCTACACCTTC,CASSLAAGALGGYTF
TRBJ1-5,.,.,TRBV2,TGTGCCAGCAGAGGCACAGTTCTAACCAATCAGCCCCAGCATTTT,CASRGTVLTNQPQHF
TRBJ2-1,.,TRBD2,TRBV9,TGTGCCAGCAGCCCGACAGCGGGAGCGACTGAGCAGTTCTTC,CASSPTAGATEQFF
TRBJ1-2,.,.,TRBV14,TGTGCCAGCAGCCCAGGGGACGGATTAAACTATGGCTACACCTTC,CASSPGDGLNYGYTF
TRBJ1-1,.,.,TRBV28,TGTGCCAGCAGTTTACCACGACACTCGAACACTGAAGCTTTCTTT,CASSLPRHSNTEAFF
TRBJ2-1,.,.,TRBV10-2,TGCGCCAGCAGTGAGGGCGCGGGACACAATGAGCAGTTCTTC,CASSEGAGHNEQFF
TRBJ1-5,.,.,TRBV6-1,TGTGCCAGCAGTGGAGGGATGCTAGGCAATCAGCCCCAGCATTTT,CASSGGMLGNQPQHF
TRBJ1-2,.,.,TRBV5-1,TGCGCCAGCAGCCGGGACATGGGGAACTATGGCTACACCTTC,CASSRDMGNYGYTF
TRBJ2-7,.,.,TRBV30,TGTGCCTGGAGTCCCCGGACTTTCCTTTACGAGCAGTACTTC,CAWSPRTFLYEQYF
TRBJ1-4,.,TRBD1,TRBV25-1,TGTGCCAGCAGTGAACGACAGGGGGCCACTAATGAAAAACTGTTTTTT,CASSERQGATNEKLFF
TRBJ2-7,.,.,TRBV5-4,TGTGCCAGCAGCTTGGTGGTCAGGGGATCCTACGAGCAGTACTTC,CASSLVVRGSYEQYF
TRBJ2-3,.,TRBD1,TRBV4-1,TGCGCCAGCAGCCTCCGAGTCGGGACAGGGAACACAGATACGCAGTATTTT,CASSLRVGTGNTDTQYF
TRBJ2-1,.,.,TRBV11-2,TGTGCCAGCAGCTTAGCCTATCGGGAGCAGTTCTTC,CASSLAYREQFF
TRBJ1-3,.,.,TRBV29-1,TGCAGCGTTGTGATGGAAGCGGGAAACACCATATATTTT,CSVVMEAGNTIYF